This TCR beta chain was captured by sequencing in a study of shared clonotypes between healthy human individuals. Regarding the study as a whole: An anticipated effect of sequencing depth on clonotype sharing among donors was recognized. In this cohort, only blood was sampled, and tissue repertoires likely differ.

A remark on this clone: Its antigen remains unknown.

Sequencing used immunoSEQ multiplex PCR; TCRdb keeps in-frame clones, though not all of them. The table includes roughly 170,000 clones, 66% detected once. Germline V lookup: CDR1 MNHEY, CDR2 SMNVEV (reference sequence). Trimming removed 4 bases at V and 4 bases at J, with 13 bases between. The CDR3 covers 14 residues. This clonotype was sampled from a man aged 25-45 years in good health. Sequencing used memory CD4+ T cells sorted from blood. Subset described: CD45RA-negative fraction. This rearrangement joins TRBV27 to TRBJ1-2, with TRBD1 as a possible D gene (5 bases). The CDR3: CASSSARGGYGYTF. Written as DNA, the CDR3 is TGTGCCAGCAGTTCGGCTCGGGGGGGCTATGGCTACACCTTC.